The sequence of this TCR beta chain was determined in a study of blood T cell repertoires in COVID-19. Across the study: PBMCs, B-cell-depleted T cells, or T cells were the source of the cDNA or gDNA that made up the material.

The table came from immunoSEQ multiplex PCR; TCRdb's copy has only in-frame clones and leaves some out. This table has 200,000 to 250,000 clones, 80% to 90% appearing once. The germline gives CDR1 SGHRS, CDR2 YFSETQ. V dropped 8 bases and J dropped 5; count of bases not matched to a gene: 9. The CDR3 consists of 13 residues. J is TRBJ2-5 and V is TRBV5-1, with 7 positions matching TRBD1. Sequencing input: peripheral blood. The TCR comes from a woman of 80 years or more with acute or convalescent COVID-19. The chain's CDR3 is CASKIRGGETQYF. The CDR3 DNA sequence: TGCGCCAGTAAAATTCGAGGGGGCGAGACCCAGTACTTC.